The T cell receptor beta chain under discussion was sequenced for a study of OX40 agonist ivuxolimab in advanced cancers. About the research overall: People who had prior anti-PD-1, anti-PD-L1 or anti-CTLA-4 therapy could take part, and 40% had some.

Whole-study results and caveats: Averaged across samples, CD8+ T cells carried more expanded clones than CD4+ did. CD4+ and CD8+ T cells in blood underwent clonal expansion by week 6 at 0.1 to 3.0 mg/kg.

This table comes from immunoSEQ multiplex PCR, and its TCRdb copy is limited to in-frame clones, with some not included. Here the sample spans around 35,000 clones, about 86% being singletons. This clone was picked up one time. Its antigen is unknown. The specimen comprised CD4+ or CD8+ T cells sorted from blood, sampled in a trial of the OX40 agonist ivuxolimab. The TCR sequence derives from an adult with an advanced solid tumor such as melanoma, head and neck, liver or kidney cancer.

CDR3 DNA: TGTGCCAGCAGAGCCGACAGCTACTCTGGAAACACCATATATTTT. As protein: CASRADSYSGNTIYF. The gene calls are TRBV2 and TRBJ1-3, with a weak D call TRBD1 (5 bases). The ends were cut back, 6 bases at V and 0 bases at J, with 12 bases in the middle. CDR3 length: 15 residues. Per germline, CDR1 SNHLY and CDR2 FYNNEI.